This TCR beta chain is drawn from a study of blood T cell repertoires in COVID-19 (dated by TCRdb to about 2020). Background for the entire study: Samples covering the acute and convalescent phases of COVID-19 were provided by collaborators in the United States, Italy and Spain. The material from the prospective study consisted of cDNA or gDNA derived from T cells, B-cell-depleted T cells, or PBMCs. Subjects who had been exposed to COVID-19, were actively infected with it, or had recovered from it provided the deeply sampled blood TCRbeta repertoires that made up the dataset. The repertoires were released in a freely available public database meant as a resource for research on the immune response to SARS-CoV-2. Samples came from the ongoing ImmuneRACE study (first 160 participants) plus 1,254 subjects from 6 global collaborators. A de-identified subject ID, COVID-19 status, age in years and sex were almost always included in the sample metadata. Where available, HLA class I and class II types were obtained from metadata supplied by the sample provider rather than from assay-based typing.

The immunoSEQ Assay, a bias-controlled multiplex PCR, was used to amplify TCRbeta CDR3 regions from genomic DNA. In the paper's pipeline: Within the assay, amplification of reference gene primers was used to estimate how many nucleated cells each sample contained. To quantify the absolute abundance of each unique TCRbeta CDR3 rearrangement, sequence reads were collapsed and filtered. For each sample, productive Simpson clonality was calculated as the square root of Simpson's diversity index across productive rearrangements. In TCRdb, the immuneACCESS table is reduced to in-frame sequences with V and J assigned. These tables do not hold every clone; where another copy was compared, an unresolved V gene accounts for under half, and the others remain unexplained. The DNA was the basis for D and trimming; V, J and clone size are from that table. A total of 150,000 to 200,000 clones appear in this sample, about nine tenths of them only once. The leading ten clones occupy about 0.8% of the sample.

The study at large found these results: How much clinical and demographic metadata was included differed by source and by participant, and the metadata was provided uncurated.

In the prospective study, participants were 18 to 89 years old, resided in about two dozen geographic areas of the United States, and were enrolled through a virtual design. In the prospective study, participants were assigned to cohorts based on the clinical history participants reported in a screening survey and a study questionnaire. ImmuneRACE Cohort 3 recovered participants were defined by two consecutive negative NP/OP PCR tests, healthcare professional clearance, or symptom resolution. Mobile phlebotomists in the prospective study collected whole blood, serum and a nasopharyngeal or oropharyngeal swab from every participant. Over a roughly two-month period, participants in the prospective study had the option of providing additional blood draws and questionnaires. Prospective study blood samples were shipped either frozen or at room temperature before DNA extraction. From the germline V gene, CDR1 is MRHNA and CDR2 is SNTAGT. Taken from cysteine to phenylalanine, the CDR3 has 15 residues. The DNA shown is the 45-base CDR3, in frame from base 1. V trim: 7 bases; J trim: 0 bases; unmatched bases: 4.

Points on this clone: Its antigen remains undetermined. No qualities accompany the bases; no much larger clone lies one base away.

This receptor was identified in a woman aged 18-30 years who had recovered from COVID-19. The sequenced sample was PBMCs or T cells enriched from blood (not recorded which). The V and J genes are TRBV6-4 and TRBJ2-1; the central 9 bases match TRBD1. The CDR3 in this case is CASKGDRASYNEQFF. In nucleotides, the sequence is TGTGCCAGCAAGGGGGACAGGGCCTCCTACAATGAGCAGTTCTTC.